These T cell receptor beta chains were read from a single sample in a study of beta chain features in type 1 diabetes. TCRdb's table, derived via immunoSEQ multiplex PCR, lists solely in-frame clones and lacks some. The data show 300,000 to 450,000 clones, 10% to 15% seen once. Sequencing was performed on naive CD4+ T cells from blood. These receptors were collected from a woman aged 18-30 years with type 1 diabetes. CDR3s include the opening cysteine and the closing phenylalanine or tryptophan.

cdr3_aa: CSALIRGEQFF
v_call: TRBV20-1
j_call: TRBJ2-1

cdr3_aa: CASSLGRKRTDTQYF
v_call: TRBV7-3
j_call: TRBJ2-3

cdr3_aa: CASSPRQGPNSPLHF
v_call: TRBV5-4
j_call: TRBJ1-6

cdr3_aa: CASSDDRGRTEAFF
v_call: TRBV2
j_call: TRBJ1-1

cdr3_aa: CASSPRDPYEQYF
v_call: TRBV5-1
j_call: TRBJ2-7

cdr3_aa: CASSSSGANVLTF
v_call: TRBV25-1
j_call: TRBJ2-6

cdr3_aa: CASSLLAEYEQYF
v_call: TRBV5-1
j_call: TRBJ2-7

cdr3_aa: CASSQALGQSNSEAFF
v_call: TRBV4-3
j_call: TRBJ1-1

cdr3_aa: CASTKTDRPDTQYF
v_call: TRBV19
j_call: TRBJ2-3

cdr3_aa: CSVKGVGKLDSYEQYF
v_call: TRBV29-1
j_call: TRBJ2-7

cdr3_aa: CASSRAGEINEQFF
v_call: TRBV7-2
j_call: TRBJ2-1

cdr3_aa: CATAELRGRGTAEQFF
v_call: TRBV10-3
j_call: TRBJ2-1

cdr3_aa: CASSLGQLYGYTF
v_call: TRBV28
j_call: TRBJ1-2

cdr3_aa: CASSFTPGQKGGYTF
v_call: TRBV7-2
j_call: TRBJ1-2

cdr3_aa: CASSSLGTGDEQYF
v_call: TRBV5-1
j_call: TRBJ2-7

cdr3_aa: CSVPRQAKPYEQYF
v_call: TRBV29-1
j_call: TRBJ2-7

cdr3_aa: CATSSAQGNQETQYF
v_call: TRBV15
j_call: TRBJ2-5

cdr3_aa: CASSAETWSPNTEAFF
v_call: TRBV9
j_call: TRBJ1-1

cdr3_aa: CAWSLDSREPQHF
v_call: TRBV30
j_call: TRBJ1-5

cdr3_aa: CASRQGQGSRIYEQYF
v_call: TRBV21-1
j_call: TRBJ2-7

cdr3_aa: CASSLVVTAGGVSYNEQFF
v_call: TRBV5-6
j_call: TRBJ2-1

cdr3_aa: CASSLAVGGNSYEQYF
v_call: TRBV7-2
j_call: TRBJ2-7

cdr3_aa: CASSSLQGAQETQYF
v_call: TRBV5-1
j_call: TRBJ2-5

cdr3_aa: CASSGNRGETQYF
v_call: TRBV9
j_call: TRBJ2-5